This passage covers 4 T cell receptor beta chains from one sample sequenced in a study of blood T cell repertoires in COVID-19 (dated by TCRdb to 2020 to 2021). The library was obtained by the immunoSEQ multiplex PCR assay. TCRdb took this table from immuneACCESS and kept in-frame rearrangements with V and J called. Such tables lack part of the clones; where checked against another copy, unresolved V genes explain under half of the gap, and the rest is unexplained. This sample comprises 100,000 to 150,000 clones, around 82% of them detected only once. Roughly 5.5% of the sample rests with the top ten. Sequenced material: peripheral blood. The receptor source for this set is an elderly man with active or convalescent COVID-19.

The chain links TRBV5-8 to TRBJ2-3; 10 bases match TRBD2. Germline loops: CDR1 SGHTS, CDR2 YDEGEE. The ends lost 2 bases at V and 4 bases at J; junction bases unmatched: 13. This CDR3 has 18 amino acids. The CDR3 DNA reads as TGTGCCAGCAGCTTCTTACCTTTCCCCGGACTAGCGGCAGATACGCAGTATTTT. This encodes CASSFLPFPGLAADTQYF.

This clone was seen a few times. The same CDR3 can be traced to other DNA sequences in this sample. The J gene is TRBJ2-7, the V gene TRBV7-2, with D possibly being TRBD1 (6 bases). Trimming stripped 1 base from V and 0 bases from J, with 7 bases between. The CDR3 sequence is 14 residues long. In germline, CDR1 is SGHTA, CDR2 FQGNSA. The CDR3 DNA reads as TGTGCCAGCAGCTTAGACAGGGCCTCCTACGAGCAGTACTTC. Its protein is CASSLDRASYEQYF. The whole variable domain, remainder taken from reference TRBV7-2 and TRBJ2-7, is GAGVSQSPSNKVTEKGKDVELRCDPISGHTALYWYRQSLGQGLEFLIYFQGNSAPDKSGLPSDRFSAERTGGSVSTLTIQRTQQEDSAVYLCASSLDRASYEQYFGPGTRLTVT.

This chain joins TRBV29-1 and TRBJ1-2; maybe TRBD1 (5 bases). With 7 bases removed from V and 4 bases from J, the gap between germline ends came to 13 bases. CDR1 SQVTM and CDR2 ANQGSEA come from the germline V gene. The CDR3 has 12 residues. The CDR3 DNA sequence: TGCAGCGGGGGCGACCTTAGCTATGGCTACACCTTC. Its protein product is CSGGDLSYGYTF.

The rearrangement uses TRBV19 and TRBJ2-1; TRBD2 agrees at 13 bases. Trimming at V came to 7 bases and at J to 0 bases, leaving 9 bases not matched to a gene. Germline CDR1 reads LNHDA; CDR2 reads SQIVND (reference sequence). CDR3 length: 18 residues. The CDR3 DNA reads as TGTGCCAGTAAAGGGTTACTAGCGGGGGGGAGCTCCTACAATGAGCAGTTCTTC. Protein product: CASKGLLAGGSSYNEQFF.